This entry concerns a single T cell receptor beta chain. This sample is drawn from a study of blood T cell repertoires in COVID-19. TCRdb's copy holds only in-frame clones and misses some; the assay was immunoSEQ multiplex PCR. The sample carries around 250,000 clones, around 80% recorded once. The clonotype comes from a young man with acute COVID-19. Input material: PBMCs or T cells enriched from blood (not recorded which).

CDR3 DNA: TGTGCCACCGACGGATCCAGGGGCGGACCCTACAATGAGCAGTTCTTC. Protein sequence: CATDGSRGGPYNEQFF. The J gene is TRBJ2-1, the V gene TRBV24-1, with a possible D match to TRBD1 (6 bases). Trimming stripped 9 bases from V and 2 bases from J, with 19 bases between. Germline CDR1 KGHDR, CDR2 SFDVKD. The CDR3 contains 16 residues.